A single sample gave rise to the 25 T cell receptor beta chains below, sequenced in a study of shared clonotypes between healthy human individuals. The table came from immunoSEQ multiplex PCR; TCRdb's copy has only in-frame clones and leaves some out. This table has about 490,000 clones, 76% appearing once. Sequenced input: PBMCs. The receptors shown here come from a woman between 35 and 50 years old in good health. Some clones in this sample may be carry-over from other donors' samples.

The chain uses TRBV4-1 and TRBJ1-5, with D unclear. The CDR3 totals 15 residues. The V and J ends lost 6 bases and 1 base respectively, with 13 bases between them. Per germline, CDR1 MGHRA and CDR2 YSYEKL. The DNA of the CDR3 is TGCGCCAGCAGGGCCGGCGAGGGCAGCAATCAGCCCCAGCATTTT. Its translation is CASRAGEGSNQPQHF.

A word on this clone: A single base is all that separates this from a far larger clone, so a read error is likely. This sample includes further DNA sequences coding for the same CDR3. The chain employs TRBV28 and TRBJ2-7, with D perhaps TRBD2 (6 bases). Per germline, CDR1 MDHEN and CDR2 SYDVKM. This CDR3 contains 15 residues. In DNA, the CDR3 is TGTGCCAGCAGCCAGGGTGCTAGCGTCGTATACGAACAGTACTTC. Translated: CASSQGASVVYEQYF.

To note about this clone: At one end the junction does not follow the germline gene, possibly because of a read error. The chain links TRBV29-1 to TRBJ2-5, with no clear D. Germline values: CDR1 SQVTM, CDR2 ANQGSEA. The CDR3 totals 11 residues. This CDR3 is CIVVQVETQYF. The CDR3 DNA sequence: TGCATCGTTGTCCAGGTAGAGACCCAGTACTTC.

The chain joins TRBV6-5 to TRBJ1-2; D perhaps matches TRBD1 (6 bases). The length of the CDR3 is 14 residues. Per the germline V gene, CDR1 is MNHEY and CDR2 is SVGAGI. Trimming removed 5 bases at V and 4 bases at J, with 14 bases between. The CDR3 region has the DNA TGTGCCAGCAGTGGACAGCCGTCAATCTATGGCTACACCTTC. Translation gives CASSGQPSIYGYTF.

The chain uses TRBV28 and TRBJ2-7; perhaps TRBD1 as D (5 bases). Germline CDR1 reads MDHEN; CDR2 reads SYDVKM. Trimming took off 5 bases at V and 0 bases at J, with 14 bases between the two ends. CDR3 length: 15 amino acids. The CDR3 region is CASSLRVSSSYEQYF. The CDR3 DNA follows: TGTGCCAGCAGTCTCAGGGTCTCGAGCTCCTACGAGCAGTACTTC.

CDR3 region: CASSLQTDSTTYEQYF. The CDR3 coding sequence is TGTGCCAGCAGCCTTCAGACGGACAGTACGACCTACGAGCAGTACTTC. V is TRBV28 and J is TRBJ2-7, with D tentatively TRBD1 (6 bases). The CDR3 sequence is 16 residues long. Trimming shortened V by 6 bases and J by 2 bases, and 20 bases separated the two germline ends. From germline, CDR1 is MDHEN and CDR2 SYDVKM.

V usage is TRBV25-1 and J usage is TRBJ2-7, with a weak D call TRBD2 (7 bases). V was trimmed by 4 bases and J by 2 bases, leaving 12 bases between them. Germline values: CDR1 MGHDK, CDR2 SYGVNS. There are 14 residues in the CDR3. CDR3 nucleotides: TGTGCCAGCAGTGGGGGGGGCAGAGCCTACGAGCAGTACTTC. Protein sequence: CASSGGGRAYEQYF.

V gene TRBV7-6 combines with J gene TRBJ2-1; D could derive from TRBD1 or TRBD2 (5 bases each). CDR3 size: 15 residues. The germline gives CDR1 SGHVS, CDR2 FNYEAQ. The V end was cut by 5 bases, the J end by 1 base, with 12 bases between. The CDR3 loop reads CASSPTRGSYNEQFF. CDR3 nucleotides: TGTGCCAGCAGCCCCACTAGGGGTTCCTACAATGAGCAGTTCTTC.

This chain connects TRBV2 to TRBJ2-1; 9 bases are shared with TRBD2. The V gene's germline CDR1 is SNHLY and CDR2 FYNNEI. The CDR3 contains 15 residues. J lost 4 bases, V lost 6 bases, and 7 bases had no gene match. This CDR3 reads CASSLAGVVYNEQFF. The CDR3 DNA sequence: TGTGCCAGCAGCTTAGCGGGAGTCGTATACAATGAGCAGTTCTTC.

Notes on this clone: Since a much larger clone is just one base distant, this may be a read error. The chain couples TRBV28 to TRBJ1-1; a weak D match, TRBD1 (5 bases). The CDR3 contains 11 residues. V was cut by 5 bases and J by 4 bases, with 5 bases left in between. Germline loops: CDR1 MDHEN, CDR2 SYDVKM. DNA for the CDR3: TGTGCCAGCAGTCAGGGCACTGAAGCTTTCTTT. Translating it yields CASSQGTEAFF.

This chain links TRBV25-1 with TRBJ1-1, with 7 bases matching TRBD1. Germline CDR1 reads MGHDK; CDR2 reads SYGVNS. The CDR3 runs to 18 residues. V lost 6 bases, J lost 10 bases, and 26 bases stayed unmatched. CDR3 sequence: CASSRTGDVVMGRWGAFF. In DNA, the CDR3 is TGTGCCAGCAGCCGAACAGGGGACGTGGTAATGGGGCGATGGGGAGCTTTCTTT.

The CDR3, as DNA: TGTGCCAGCAGCCGGGACGGTACTATTAACTATGGCTACACCTTC. Its translation is CASSRDGTINYGYTF. This chain links TRBV9 with TRBJ1-2; the D gene is possibly TRBD1 (5 bases). The CDR3 is made up of 15 amino acids. Germline CDR1 reads SGDLS; CDR2 reads YYNGEE. The germline V and J ends were trimmed by 4 bases and 1 base, with 14 bases remaining between them.

Written as DNA, the CDR3 is TGTGCCAGCAGTTCCGGACAGGCGCCTTCACCCCTCCACTTT. As protein: CASSSGQAPSPLHF. The V gene is TRBV6-5, the J gene TRBJ1-6; 7 nucleotides match TRBD1. The V gene end was trimmed by 4 bases and the J gene end by 9 bases; junction bases not matched to a gene: 6. The CDR3 length is 14 residues. Germline V gene data show CDR1 as MNHEY and CDR2 as SVGAGI.

CDR3 residues: CASSFGGAVETQYF. The CDR3 nucleotides are TGTGCCAGCAGTTTCGGGGGGGCTGTAGAGACCCAGTACTTC. The chain has TRBV28 and TRBJ2-5, with 8 bases fitting TRBD2. Germline CDR1 reads MDHEN; CDR2 reads SYDVKM. CDR3 length: 14 amino acids. The ends lost 3 bases at V and 4 bases at J; junction bases unmatched: 4.

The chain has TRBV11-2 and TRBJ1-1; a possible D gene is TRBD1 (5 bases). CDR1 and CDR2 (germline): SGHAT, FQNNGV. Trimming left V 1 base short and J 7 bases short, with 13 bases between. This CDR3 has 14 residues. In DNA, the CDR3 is TGTGCCAGCAGCTTAGTGGGGCGTCTATTTGAAGCTTTCTTT. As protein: CASSLVGRLFEAFF.

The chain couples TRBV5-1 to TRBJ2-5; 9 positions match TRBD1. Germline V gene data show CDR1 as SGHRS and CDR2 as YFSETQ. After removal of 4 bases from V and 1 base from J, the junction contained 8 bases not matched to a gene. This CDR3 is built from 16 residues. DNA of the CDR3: TGCGCCAGCAGCGGCTGGACAGGGGCCTCCCAAGAGACCCAGTACTTC. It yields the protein CASSGWTGASQETQYF.

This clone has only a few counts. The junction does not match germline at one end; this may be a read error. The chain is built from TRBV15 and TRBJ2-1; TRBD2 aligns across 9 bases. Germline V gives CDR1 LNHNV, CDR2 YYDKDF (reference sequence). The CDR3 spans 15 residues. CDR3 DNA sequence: TGTGCCACCAGCAGAGTTCGACGCGAAGGGACTAGCACGGTCTTC. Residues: CATSRVRREGTSTVF.

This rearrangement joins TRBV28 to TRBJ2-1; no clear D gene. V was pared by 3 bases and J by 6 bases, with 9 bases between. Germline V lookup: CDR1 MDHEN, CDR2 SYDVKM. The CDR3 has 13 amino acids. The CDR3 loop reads CASSFSLRNEQFF. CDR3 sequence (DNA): TGTGCCAGCAGTTTTTCTCTCCGCAATGAGCAGTTCTTC.

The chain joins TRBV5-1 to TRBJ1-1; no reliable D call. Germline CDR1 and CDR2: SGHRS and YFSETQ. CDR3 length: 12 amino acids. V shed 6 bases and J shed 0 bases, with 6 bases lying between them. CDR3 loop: CASKEMNTEAFF. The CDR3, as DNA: TGCGCCAGCAAGGAGATGAACACTGAAGCTTTCTTT.

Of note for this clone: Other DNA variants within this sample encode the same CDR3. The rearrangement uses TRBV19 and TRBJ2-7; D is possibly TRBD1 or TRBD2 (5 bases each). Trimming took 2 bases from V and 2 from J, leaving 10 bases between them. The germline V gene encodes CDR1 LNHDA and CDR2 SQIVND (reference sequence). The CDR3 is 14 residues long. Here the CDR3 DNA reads TGTGCCAGTAGTATATCCGGGACGGCCTACGAGCAGTACTTC. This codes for CASSISGTAYEQYF.

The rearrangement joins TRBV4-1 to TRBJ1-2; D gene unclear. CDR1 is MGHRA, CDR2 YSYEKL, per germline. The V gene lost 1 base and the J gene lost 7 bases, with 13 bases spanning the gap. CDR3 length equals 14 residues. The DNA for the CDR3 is TGCGCCAGCAGCCAAGGGCTAGGGATGGGTGGCTACACCTTC. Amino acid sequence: CASSQGLGMGGYTF.

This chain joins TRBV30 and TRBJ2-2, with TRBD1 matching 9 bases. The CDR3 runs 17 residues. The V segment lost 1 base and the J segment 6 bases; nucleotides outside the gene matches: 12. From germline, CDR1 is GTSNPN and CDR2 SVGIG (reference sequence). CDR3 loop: CAWSAPNRGLMSGELFF. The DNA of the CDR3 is TGTGCCTGGAGTGCCCCCAACAGGGGGCTAATGTCCGGGGAGCTGTTTTTT.

CDR3 loop: CASSDDRGPSHLEQYF. The CDR3 nucleotides read TGTGCCAGCAGCGATGACAGGGGGCCCTCACATTTGGAGCAGTACTTC. J is TRBJ2-7 and V is TRBV2; 10 positions match TRBD1. This CDR3 contains 16 residues. The germline gives CDR1 SNHLY, CDR2 FYNNEI. Trimming removed 6 bases from V and 7 bases from J; junction bases left unmatched: 15.

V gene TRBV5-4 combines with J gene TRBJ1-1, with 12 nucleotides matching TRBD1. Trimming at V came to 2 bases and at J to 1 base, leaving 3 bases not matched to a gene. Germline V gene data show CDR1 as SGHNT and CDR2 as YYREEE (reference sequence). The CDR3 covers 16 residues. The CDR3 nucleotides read TGTGCCAGCAGCTTCGGGACAGGGGGCCAGAACACTGAAGCTTTCTTT. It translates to CASSFGTGGQNTEAFF.

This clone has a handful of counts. The CDR3 loop reads CASSRWEPNRGGTYEQYF. CDR3 sequence (DNA): TGTGCCAGCAGCCGTTGGGAGCCCAACAGGGGTGGAACCTACGAGCAGTACTTC. V gene TRBV14 combines with J gene TRBJ2-7, with 7 positions matching TRBD1. CDR3 length equals 18 residues. Germline CDR1 SGHDN, CDR2 FVKESK. V was pared by 4 bases and J by 2 bases, with 17 bases of the junction left unmatched. The full variable domain, completed using reference TRBV14 and TRBJ2-7, is EAGVTQFPSHSVIEKGQTVTLRCDPISGHDNLYWYRRVMGKEIKFLLHFVKESKQDESGMPNNRFLAERTGGTYSTLKVQPAELEDSGVYFCASSRWEPNRGGTYEQYFGPGTRLTVT.